This TCR beta chain was captured by sequencing in a study of identical twins. TCRdb reprocessed the 5' RACE reads via MiXCR and lists one record per CDR3 protein. Of 250,000 or so distinct CDR3 sequences listed, approximately 12% were seen once; the top ten hold 3.5% to 4.5%. These data were likewise used in another study, on yellow fever vaccine responses in identical twins.

The receptor's source is a woman aged 18-29 years in good health. The sample consisted of memory (CD45RO+) T cells sorted from blood.

CDR3 DNA sequence: TGTGCCAGCAGCGTCTCGGAGGGAACTGGAAACACCATATATTTT. It codes for CASSVSEGTGNTIYF. The chain links TRBV4-2 to TRBJ1-3; D is uncertain. The CDR3 has 15 amino acids. The V gene lost 5 bases and the J gene lost 2 bases, with 13 bases spanning the gap. CDR1 is LGHNA, CDR2 YNFKEQ, per germline.